What follows describes a single T cell receptor beta chain. Its specificity is unknown. This sample stems from a study of blood T cells in healthy people across ages. Whole-study findings and limits: Long-lived donors had more naive CD4+ cells and higher diversity than aged donors.

This CDR3 comprises 15 residues. CDR1 and CDR2 (germline): KGHDR, SFDVKD. Trimming stripped 4 bases from V and 3 bases from J, with 12 bases between. Donor samples were obtained from healthy Caucasian individuals from Russia, aged about 6 to 95. A second PCR, run for about 7 to 11 cycles, used a sample-barcoded 5' primer plus a J-beta primer mix. A template-switch adaptor containing 12 random nucleotides labeled each cDNA molecule. Any given sample supplied a minimum of 3 million CDR3-containing paired-end reads. TCRdb itself ran the 5' RACE reads through MiXCR, one entry per CDR3 protein. The sample yields hundreds of thousands of distinct CDR3 sequences, more than 50% seen once.

This receptor was identified in a man aged 40-49 years in good health. The sample was blood. V gene TRBV24-1 combines with J gene TRBJ2-4; D perhaps matches TRBD1 (5 bases). CDR3 residues: CATSERGSLKNIQYF. DNA of the CDR3: TGTGCCACCAGTGAAAGGGGAAGTCTCAAAAACATTCAGTACTTC.